What follows are 3 T cell receptor beta chains derived from one specimen sequenced in a study of blood T cells in healthy people across ages. With a J-beta primer mix and a sample-barcoded 5' primer, a second PCR ran about 7 to 12 cycles. TCRdb reprocessed the 5' RACE reads via MiXCR and lists one record per CDR3 protein. This table holds about 970,000 distinct CDR3 sequences, around 54% found once. Sequenced sample: blood. The receptors were sampled from a woman aged 55-70 years in good health.

With regard to this clonotype: This may be a read error, as it is one base from a much larger clone. The chain couples TRBV12-3 or TRBV12-4 to TRBJ1-2, with D perhaps TRBD1 (6 bases). The CDR3 spans 11 residues. Trimming removed 7 bases at V and 8 bases at J, with 11 bases between. CDR3 region: CASTGGLGYTF. For the CDR3, the DNA is TGTGCCAGCACCGGGGGGCTAGGCTACACCTTC.

This clonotype was detected many times. The chain employs TRBV7-2 and TRBJ1-2; no firm D call. This CDR3 spans 13 amino acids. CDR1 is SGHTA, CDR2 FQGNSA, per germline. The V gene lost 8 bases and the J gene lost 4 bases, with 14 bases spanning the gap. CDR3: CASAPQAGYGYTF. For the CDR3, the DNA is TGTGCCAGCGCCCCCCAGGCTGGCTATGGCTACACCTTC.

This clonotype appeared once. The chain employs TRBV28 and TRBJ1-2; D remains unclear. Trimming removed 10 bases from V and 4 bases from J, with 13 bases in between. The CDR3 spans 12 residues. The V gene's germline CDR1 is MDHEN and CDR2 SYDVKM. Here the CDR3 reads CATHMGTYGYTF. CDR3 DNA sequence: TGTGCCACTCACATGGGCACCTATGGCTACACCTTC.